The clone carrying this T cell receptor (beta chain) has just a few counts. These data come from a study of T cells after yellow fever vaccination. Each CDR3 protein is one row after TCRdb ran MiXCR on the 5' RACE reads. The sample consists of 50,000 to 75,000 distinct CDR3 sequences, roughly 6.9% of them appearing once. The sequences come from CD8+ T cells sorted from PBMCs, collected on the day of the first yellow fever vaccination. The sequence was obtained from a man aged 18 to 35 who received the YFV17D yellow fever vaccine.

This CDR3 is CASSLGSTGNEQFF. CDR3 DNA: TGTGCCAGCAGTTTAGGGTCTACTGGGAATGAGCAGTTCTTC. The chain combines TRBV27 with TRBJ2-1; D not certain. CDR1 MNHEY and CDR2 SMNVEV come from the germline V gene (reference sequence). Trimming took 2 bases from V and 7 from J, leaving 12 bases between them. This CDR3 comprises 14 residues.